These T cell receptor beta chains were read from a single sample in a study of blood T cells in healthy people across ages. TCRdb called the 5' RACE reads again in MiXCR, with one record for every CDR3 protein. The table includes about 830,000 distinct CDR3 sequences, about 62% detected once. The sample taken for sequencing was blood. The receptors come from a man aged 30-40 years in good health. The CDR3 runs from the conserved cysteine through the conserved F or W.

>TRBJ2-3|TRBV20-1
CSLPTSGGTDTQYF
>TRBJ1-2|TRBV10-3
CATRDSSYGYTF
>TRBJ1-2|TRBV29-1
CSVATSAGSRVGYTF
>TRBJ1-6|TRBV30
CAWSTVNSPLHF
>.|TRBV29-1
CSVDGTSGGEETQYF
>TRBJ1-1|TRBV12-3/TRBV12-4
CASSFRMNTEAFF
>TRBJ2-7|TRBV9
CASSPTPDHEQYF
>TRBJ2-3|TRBV20-1
CSASPPGTDTQYF
>TRBJ1-4|TRBV7-9
CASSPAGRTEKLFF
>TRBJ2-7|TRBV20-1
CSARGRAAGTSGLSYEQYF
>TRBJ2-1|TRBV12-3/TRBV12-4
CASSPDSNEQFF
>TRBJ2-7|TRBV25-1
CASSDSGTRSYEQYF
>TRBJ2-7|TRBV7-9
CASSLGSAVYEQYF
>TRBJ2-3|TRBV4-2
CANSQVLSGGSETDTQYF
>TRBJ2-3|TRBV2
CASTVGLEQYF
>TRBJ2-7|TRBV29-1
CSVGTLADYEQYF
>TRBJ2-3|TRBV7-9
CASSTGTGLTDTQYF
>TRBJ2-3|TRBV20-1
CSAQKAGVGDTQYF
>TRBJ2-1|TRBV5-1
CASSPRSGGNNNGQFF
>TRBJ2-7|TRBV5-1
CASSLAFGNTYEQYF
>TRBJ2-5|TRBV7-9
CASSLGQVRETQYF
>.|TRBV7-2
CASSSDRVYYEQYF
>TRBJ2-1|TRBV4-2
CASSQEGGVNEQFF
>TRBJ1-5|TRBV5-5
CASSFKGDNQPQHF
>TRBJ2-7|TRBV12-3/TRBV12-4
CASRLTGPTYEQYF
>.|TRBV5-1
CASSSQSRGDIQYF
>.|TRBV6-2/TRBV6-3
CASIGIGTGIYEQYF
>TRBJ2-1|TRBV9
CASSVGGSDEQFF
>TRBJ2-1|TRBV20-1
CSALGGLAYNEQFF
>TRBJ2-2|TRBV28
CASSSNTGELFF
>TRBJ2-2|TRBV9
CASSGGRELFF
>TRBJ2-5|TRBV7-2
CASSALQGGTQYF
>TRBJ2-7|TRBV4-3
CASSQVVGAAYEQYF
>TRBJ1-1|TRBV2
CASSSRRGDTEAFF
>TRBJ2-7|TRBV6-5
CASSPGGEEYF
>TRBJ2-7|TRBV6-2/TRBV6-3
CASSLGPTLGYEQYF
>TRBJ2-5|TRBV15
CATSSPGTGVLEQYF
>TRBJ2-6|TRBV9
CASGQAGANVLTF
>TRBJ2-5|TRBV28
CASIQGSTGSYGQYF
>TRBJ2-5|TRBV20-1
CSARDETGGREQYF
>.|TRBV2
CASSLLGAEGTQYF
>.|TRBV3-1
CASSQAPGVAYEQYF
>TRBJ2-1|TRBV2
CASRYRGYNEQFF
>.|TRBV5-1
CASSLTLDRGIDEQYF
>TRBJ2-3|TRBV4-2
CASSQPGPPSTDTQYF
>TRBJ2-1|TRBV29-1
CSVEGWRISYNEQFF
>TRBJ2-5|TRBV11-3
CASSHGGATGGQETQYF
>TRBJ2-7|TRBV6-5
CASSYGQGMAGEQYF
>TRBJ1-1|TRBV12-3/TRBV12-4
CASSLERGTEAFF
>TRBJ2-5|TRBV7-8
CASSRTSPTDPQYF
>TRBJ2-7|TRBV20-1
CSARSRDEQYF
>TRBJ2-1|TRBV4-2
CASSQDLERGSYNEQFF
>TRBJ1-2|TRBV7-9
CASSLGLYGNTF